This T cell receptor (beta chain) originates from a study of T cells in Graves' hyperthyroidism and ophthalmopathy. Diagnosis of hyperthyroidism was new in patients aged 18 to 65, and its duration was under 2 months. Uncontrolled infection, other autoimmune disease, pregnancy or lactation led to exclusion. The blood sample predates any ophthalmopathy symptoms, coming from first hyperthyroidism diagnosis. Germline values: CDR1 DFQATT, CDR2 SNEGSKA (reference sequence). CDR3 length: 12 amino acids. Findings and limits, study-wide: The majority of expanded thyroid clonotypes above 0.001 also appeared in blood.

TCR beta CDR3 sequences were amplified from RNA transcripts. The TCR CDR3 was amplified in a first-round RT-PCR using the HTBI primer set. TCRdb passed the multiplex PCR reads through MiXCR, listing each CDR3 protein once. The sample comprises about 130,000 distinct CDR3 sequences, over 20% of which are singletons, and around two thirds rests with the top ten. Worth noting for this clonotype: Its antigen is not identified. A much larger clone differs from this one at a single base, so this may be a read error.

The sequencing sample was made of blood. The chain has TRBV20-1 and TRBJ2-7; D is undetermined. The sequence was obtained from a woman aged 45 to 65 with Graves' hyperthyroidism that later progressed to Graves' ophthalmopathy. The CDR3 DNA reads TGCAATGCTCCTCTACTCGCCTACGAGCAGTACTTC. It codes for CNAPLLAYEQYF.